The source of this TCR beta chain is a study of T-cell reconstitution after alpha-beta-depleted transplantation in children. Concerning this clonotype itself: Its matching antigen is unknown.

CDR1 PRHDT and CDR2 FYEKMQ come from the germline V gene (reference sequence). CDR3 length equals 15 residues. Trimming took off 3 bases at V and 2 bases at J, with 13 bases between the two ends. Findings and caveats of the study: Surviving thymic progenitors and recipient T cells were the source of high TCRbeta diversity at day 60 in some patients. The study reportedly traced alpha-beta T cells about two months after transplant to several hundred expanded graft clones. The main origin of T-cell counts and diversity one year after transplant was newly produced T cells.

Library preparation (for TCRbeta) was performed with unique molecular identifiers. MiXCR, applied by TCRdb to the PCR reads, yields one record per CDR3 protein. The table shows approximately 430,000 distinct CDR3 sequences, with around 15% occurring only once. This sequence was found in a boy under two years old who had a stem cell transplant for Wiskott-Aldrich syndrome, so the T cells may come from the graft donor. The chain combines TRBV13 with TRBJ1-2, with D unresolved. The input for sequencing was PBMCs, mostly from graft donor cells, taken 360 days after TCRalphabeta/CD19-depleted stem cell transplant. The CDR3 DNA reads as TGTGCCAGCAGCTTTTATCAGGAGGCGAACTATGGCTACACCTTC. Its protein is CASSFYQEANYGYTF. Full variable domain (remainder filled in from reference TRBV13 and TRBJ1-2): AAGVIQSPRHLIKEKRETATLKCYPIPRHDTVYWYQQGPGQDPQFLISFYEKMQSDKGSIPDRFSAQQFSDYHSELNMSSLELGDSALYFCASSFYQEANYGYTFGSGTRLTVV.